The TCR beta chain described here comes from a study of blood T cell repertoires in COVID-19. About the study: Italy, Spain and the United States were the sources of the convalescent and acute COVID-19 samples.

Authors' analysis steps: Researchers report that nucleated cell counts were estimated from reference gene primer amplification. Profiled with immunoSEQ multiplex PCR; TCRdb holds only in-frame clones, not every one. V, J and clone size derive from that table, while D and trimming were established from the DNA sequence. Of about 210,000 clones in the sample, roughly four fifths were seen once. Recruits, aged roughly 18 to 89 years, lived in 24 US areas. This sequence originates from a middle-aged man who had recovered from COVID-19. Sequenced: PBMCs or T cells enriched from blood (not recorded which).

CDR3 bases: TGTGCCAGTAGTAAGGGGCTCCAAGTGGGGGCCCGGCCCCAGCATTTT. It specifies CASSKGLQVGARPQHF. This chain uses TRBV19 with TRBJ1-5; TRBD1 might be the D (6 bases). Trimming shortened V by 4 bases and J by 9 bases, and 22 bases separated the two germline ends. The germline V gene encodes CDR1 LNHDA and CDR2 SQIVND (reference sequence). CDR3 size: 16 residues.